This T cell receptor (beta chain) was recovered during a study of cytomegalovirus exposure and HLA in healthy donors. General observations from the study: Reports credit the classifier with highly specific, highly sensitive diagnosis of cytomegalovirus status. It was confirmed in vitro that a few of the CMV-associated chains were specific for CMV antigens. Equally common other TCR beta chains were less clonally expanded than HLA-associated ones, a later analysis found. For most subjects, TCR beta sequences were reported to predict HLA-A and HLA-B alleles with accuracy.

As regards this clone: Its antigen is not known.

This PCR relied on a set of 60 Vbeta primers and 13 Jbeta primers. Only in-frame clones appear in the TCRdb table, and some are missing; sequencing was by immunoSEQ multiplex PCR. The table lists approximately 120,000 clones, approximately 80% of them singletons. Germline CDR1 is SGHTA and CDR2 is FQGTGA. V was clipped by 5 bases and J by 4 bases; unmatched bases: 4. The CDR3 runs to 15 residues. Specimen: PBMCs. This chain links TRBV7-3 with TRBJ2-2, with TRBD1 matching 10 bases. The source is a man in his forties in good health and CMV-seropositive. The CDR3 loop is CASSPRTGGTGELFF. CDR3 DNA: TGTGCCAGCAGCCCCCGGACAGGGGGCACCGGGGAGCTGTTTTTT.